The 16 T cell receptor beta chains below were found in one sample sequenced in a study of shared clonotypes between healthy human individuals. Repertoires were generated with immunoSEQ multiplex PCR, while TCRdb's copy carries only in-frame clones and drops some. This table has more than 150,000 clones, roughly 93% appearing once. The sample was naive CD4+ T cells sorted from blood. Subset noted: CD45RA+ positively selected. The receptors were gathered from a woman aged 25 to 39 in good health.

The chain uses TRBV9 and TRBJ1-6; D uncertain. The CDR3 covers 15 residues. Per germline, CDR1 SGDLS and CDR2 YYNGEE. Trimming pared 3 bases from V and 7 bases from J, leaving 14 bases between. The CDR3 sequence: CASSGGAGKNSPLHF. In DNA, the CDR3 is TGTGCCAGCAGCGGAGGAGCAGGTAAAAATTCACCCCTCCACTTT. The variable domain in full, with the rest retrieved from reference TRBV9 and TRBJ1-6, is DSGVTQTPKHLITATGQRVTLRCSPRSGDLSVYWYQQSLDQGLQFLIQYYNGEERAKGNILERFSAQQFPDLHSELNLSSLELGDSALYFCASSGGAGKNSPLHFGNGTRLTVT.

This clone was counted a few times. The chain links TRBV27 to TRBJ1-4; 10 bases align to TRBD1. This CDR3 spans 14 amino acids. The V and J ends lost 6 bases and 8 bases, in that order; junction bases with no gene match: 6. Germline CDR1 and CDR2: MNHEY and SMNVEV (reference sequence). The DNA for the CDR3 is TGTGCCAGCAGACTGACAGGGGGCATGGAAAAACTGTTTTTT. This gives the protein CASRLTGGMEKLFF.

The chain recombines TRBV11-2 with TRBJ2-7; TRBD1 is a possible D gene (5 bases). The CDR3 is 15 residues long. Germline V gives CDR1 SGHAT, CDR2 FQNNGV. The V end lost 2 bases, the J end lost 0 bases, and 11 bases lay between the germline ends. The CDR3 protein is CASSLQGSFSYEQYF. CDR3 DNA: TGTGCCAGCAGCTTACAGGGCAGTTTCTCCTACGAGCAGTACTTC.

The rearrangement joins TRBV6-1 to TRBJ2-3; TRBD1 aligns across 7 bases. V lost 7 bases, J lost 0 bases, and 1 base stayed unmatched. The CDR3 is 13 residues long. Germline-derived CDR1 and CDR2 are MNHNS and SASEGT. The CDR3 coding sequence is TGTGCCAGCACGGGACAGAGCACAGATACGCAGTATTTT. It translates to CASTGQSTDTQYF.

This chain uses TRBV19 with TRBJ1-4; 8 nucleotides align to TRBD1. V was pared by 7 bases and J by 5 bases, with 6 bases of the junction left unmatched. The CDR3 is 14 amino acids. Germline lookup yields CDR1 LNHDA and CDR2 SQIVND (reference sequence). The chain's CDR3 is CASNPDRANEKLFF. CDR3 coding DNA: TGTGCCAGTAACCCGGACAGGGCGAATGAAAAACTGTTTTTT.

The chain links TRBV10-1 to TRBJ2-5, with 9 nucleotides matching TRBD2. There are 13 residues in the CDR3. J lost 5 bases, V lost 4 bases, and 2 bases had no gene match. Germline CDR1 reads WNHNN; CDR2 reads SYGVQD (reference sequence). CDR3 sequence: CASSGGLAETQYF. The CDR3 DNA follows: TGCGCCAGCAGTGGAGGACTAGCGGAGACCCAGTACTTC.

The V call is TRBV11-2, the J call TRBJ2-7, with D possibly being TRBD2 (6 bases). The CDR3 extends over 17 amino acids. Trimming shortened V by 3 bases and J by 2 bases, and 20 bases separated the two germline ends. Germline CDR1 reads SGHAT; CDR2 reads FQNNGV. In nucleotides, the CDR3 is TGTGCCAGCAGCTTGTTGAGTATTCCGGGAGCCCCCTACGAGCAGTACTTC. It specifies CASSLLSIPGAPYEQYF. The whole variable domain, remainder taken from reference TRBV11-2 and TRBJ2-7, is EAGVAQSPRYKIIEKRQSVAFWCNPISGHATLYWYQQILGQGPKLLIQFQNNGVVDDSQLPKDRFSAERLKGVDSTLKIQPAKLEDSAVYLCASSLLSIPGAPYEQYFGPGTRLTVT.

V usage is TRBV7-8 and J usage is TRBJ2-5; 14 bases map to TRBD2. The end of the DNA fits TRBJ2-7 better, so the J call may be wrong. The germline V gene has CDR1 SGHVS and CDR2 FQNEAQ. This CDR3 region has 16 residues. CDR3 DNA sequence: TGTGCCAGCAGCCGACTAGCGGGAGGGAGCTCCTACGAGCAGTACTTC. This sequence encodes CASSRLAGGSSYEQYF.

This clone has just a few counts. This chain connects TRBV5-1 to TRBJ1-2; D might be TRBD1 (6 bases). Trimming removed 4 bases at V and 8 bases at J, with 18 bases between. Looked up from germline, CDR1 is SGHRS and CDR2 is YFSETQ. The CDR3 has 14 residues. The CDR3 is CASSPTPGAEGYTF. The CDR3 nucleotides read TGCGCCAGCAGCCCTACGCCAGGGGCAGAAGGCTACACCTTC.

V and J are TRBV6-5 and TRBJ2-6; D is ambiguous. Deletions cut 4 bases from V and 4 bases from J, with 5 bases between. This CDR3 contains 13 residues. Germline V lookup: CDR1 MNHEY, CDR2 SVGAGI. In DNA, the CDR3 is TGTGCCAGCAGTTCTCCAGGGGCCAACGTCCTGACTTTC. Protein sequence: CASSSPGANVLTF.

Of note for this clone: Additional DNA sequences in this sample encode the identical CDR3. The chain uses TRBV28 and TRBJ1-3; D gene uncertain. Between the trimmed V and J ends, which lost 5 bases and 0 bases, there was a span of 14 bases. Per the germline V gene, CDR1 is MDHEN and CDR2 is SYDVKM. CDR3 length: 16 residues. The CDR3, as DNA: TGTGCCAGCAGTCCTCCCCCCGTCCGCTCTGGAAACACCATATATTTT. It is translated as CASSPPPVRSGNTIYF. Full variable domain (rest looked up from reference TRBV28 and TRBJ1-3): DVKVTQSSRYLVKRTGEKVFLECVQDMDHENMFWYRQDPGLGLRLIYFSYDVKMKEKGDIPEGYSVSREKKERFSLILESASTNQTSMYLCASSPPPVRSGNTIYFGEGSWLTVV.

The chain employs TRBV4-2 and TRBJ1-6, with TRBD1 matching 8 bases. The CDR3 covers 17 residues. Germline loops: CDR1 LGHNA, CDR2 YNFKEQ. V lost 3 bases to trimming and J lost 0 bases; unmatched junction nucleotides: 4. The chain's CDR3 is CASSQGQASSYNSPLHF. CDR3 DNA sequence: TGTGCCAGCAGCCAGGGACAGGCGAGCTCCTATAATTCACCCCTCCACTTT.

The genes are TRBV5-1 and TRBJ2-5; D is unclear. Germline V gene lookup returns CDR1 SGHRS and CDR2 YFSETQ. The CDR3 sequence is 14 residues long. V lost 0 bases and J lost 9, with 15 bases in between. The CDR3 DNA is TGCGCCAGCAGCTTGGGGACCGAGCACTTGGCCCAGTACTTC. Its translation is CASSLGTEHLAQYF.

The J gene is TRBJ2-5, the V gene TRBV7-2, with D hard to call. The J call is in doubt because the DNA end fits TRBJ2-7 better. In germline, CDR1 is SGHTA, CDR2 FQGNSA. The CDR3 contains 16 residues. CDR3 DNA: TGTGCCAGCAGCTTAGCGCTCCCGGCCACAGTATACGAGCAGTACTTC. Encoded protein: CASSLALPATVYEQYF.

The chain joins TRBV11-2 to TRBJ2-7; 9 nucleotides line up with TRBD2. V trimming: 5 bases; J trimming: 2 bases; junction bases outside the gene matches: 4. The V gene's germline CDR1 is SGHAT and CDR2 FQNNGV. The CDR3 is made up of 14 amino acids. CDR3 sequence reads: CASSAGLATYEQYF. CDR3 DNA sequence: TGTGCCAGCAGCGCAGGACTAGCGACCTACGAGCAGTACTTC.

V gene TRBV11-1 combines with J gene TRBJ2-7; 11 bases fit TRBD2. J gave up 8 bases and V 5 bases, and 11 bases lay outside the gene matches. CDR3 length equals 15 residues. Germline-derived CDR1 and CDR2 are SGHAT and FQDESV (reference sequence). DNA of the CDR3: TGTGCCAGCAGCCCGGGACTAGCGGAGATCTTTCAGCAGTACTTC. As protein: CASSPGLAEIFQQYF.